The T cell receptor (beta chain) under discussion was sequenced for a study of response to subunit inactivated influenza vaccine. Broader study findings: Few additional T cells are recruited per seasonal influenza vaccination, authors suggested.

TCRdb re-analysed the RT-PCR reads in MiXCR, keeping a single row per CDR3 protein. The data show 860,000 or so distinct CDR3 sequences, around 21% seen once. This clonotype has more than one count but fewer than ten. Its specificity is unknown. Germline values: CDR1 MNHEY, CDR2 SVGAGI. This CDR3 comprises 14 residues. The V and J ends lost 4 bases and 6 bases respectively, with 13 bases between them. This receptor was taken from a man aged 45-60 years who received an inactivated influenza vaccine. The chain combines TRBV6-5 with TRBJ2-1; D may be TRBD2 (6 bases). Sequenced here: PBMCs from blood, sampled more than 4 days after vaccination. CDR3 DNA: TGTGCCAGCAGTTCCGGGGGACTGGGCAATGAGCAGTTCTTC. Encoded protein: CASSSGGLGNEQFF.